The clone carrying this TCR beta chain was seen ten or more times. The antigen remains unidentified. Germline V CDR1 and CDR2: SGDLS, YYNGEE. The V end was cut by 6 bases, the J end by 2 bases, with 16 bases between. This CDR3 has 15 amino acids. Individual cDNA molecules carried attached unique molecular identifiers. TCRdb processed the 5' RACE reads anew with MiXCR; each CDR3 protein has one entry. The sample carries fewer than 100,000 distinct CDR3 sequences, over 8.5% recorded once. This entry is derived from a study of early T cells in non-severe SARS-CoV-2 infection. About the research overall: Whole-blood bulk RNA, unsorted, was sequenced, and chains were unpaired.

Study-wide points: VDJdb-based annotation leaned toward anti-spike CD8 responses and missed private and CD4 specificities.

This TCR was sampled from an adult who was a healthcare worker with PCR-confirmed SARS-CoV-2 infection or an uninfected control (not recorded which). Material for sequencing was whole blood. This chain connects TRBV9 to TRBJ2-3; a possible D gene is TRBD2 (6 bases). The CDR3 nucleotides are TGTGCCAGCACCGCGAGGGTAGCGGCCACAGATACGCAGTATTTT. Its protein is CASTARVAATDTQYF.